This passage covers 25 T cell receptor beta chains from one sample sequenced in a study of T cells in Graves' hyperthyroidism and ophthalmopathy. RNA transcripts yielded amplified TCR beta CDR3 regions. The HTBI primer set drove a first-round RT-PCR of the TCR CDR3. MiXCR was run by TCRdb on the multiplex PCR reads, yielding one entry per CDR3 protein. The profile shows roughly 640,000 distinct CDR3 sequences, roughly a sixth of them singletons. The sequencing sample was made of blood. The receptor source for this set is a woman between 40 and 55 years old with Graves' ophthalmopathy.

Note on this clonotype: Given a much more abundant clone one base away, this may be a read error. This chain links TRBV2 with TRBJ1-2; tentative D call: TRBD1 (6 bases). This CDR3 spans 17 amino acids. The germline gives CDR1 SNHLY, CDR2 FYNNEI. The CDR3 DNA is TGTGCCGGCAGTGAAGTAGACGAAACCTTCAGGGGAAATGGCTACACCTTC. Residues: CAGSEVDETFRGNGYTF.

This clonotype was counted at least ten times. The V call is TRBV27, the J call TRBJ2-3; 8 positions agree with TRBD2. Unmatched junction bases numbered 9, after V lost 8 bases and J lost 2 bases. From germline, CDR1 is MNHEY and CDR2 SMNVEV (reference sequence). CDR3 length equals 15 residues. The CDR3 spells CASGRAGGPTDTQYF. CDR3 DNA: TGTGCCAGCGGACGGGCGGGAGGACCCACAGATACGCAGTATTTT.

The chain employs TRBV2 and TRBJ1-2; tentative D call: TRBD1 (6 bases). Germline-derived CDR1 and CDR2 are SNHLY and FYNNEI. V was shortened by 0 bases and J by 3 bases, with 8 bases between the two germline ends. CDR3 length: 14 amino acids. In DNA, the CDR3 is TGTGCCAGCAGTGAAGCAGGGACATACTATGGCTACACCTTC. Its translation: CASSEAGTYYGYTF.

The chain employs TRBV2 and TRBJ2-5, with 7 bases aligning to TRBD2. CDR3 length: 15 residues. Germline CDR1 reads SNHLY; CDR2 reads FYNNEI. The V gene end was trimmed by 0 bases and the J gene end by 2 bases; junction bases not matched to a gene: 3. The CDR3 sequence is CASSEAGGRQETQYF. The DNA for the CDR3 is TGTGCCAGCAGTGAAGCGGGAGGGCGGCAAGAGACCCAGTACTTC.

The table lists this clonotype with many counts. V and J are TRBV7-6 and TRBJ1-1; the D is unclear. The ends were cut back, 5 bases at V and 1 base at J, with 17 bases in the middle. This CDR3 spans 16 amino acids. Germline values: CDR1 SGHVS, CDR2 FNYEAQ. The CDR3, as DNA: TGTGCCAGCAGCGCCCGCTCCCGACGGGGGAACACTGAAGCTTTCTTT. Protein product: CASSARSRRGNTEAFF.

This chain joins TRBV3-1 and TRBJ2-3; D may be TRBD1 or TRBD2 (6 bases each). Per germline, CDR1 LGHDT and CDR2 YNNKEL (reference sequence). The germline V and J ends were trimmed by 10 bases and 4 bases, with 12 bases remaining between them. The CDR3 contains 12 residues. The CDR3 DNA sequence: TGTGCCACTACCGGGGGCGCAGATACGCAGTATTTT. It is translated as CATTGGADTQYF.

The table lists this clonotype with a few counts. V and J are TRBV19 and TRBJ1-5, with TRBD1 matching over 8 bases. The CDR3 loop spans 14 amino acids. Per the germline V gene, CDR1 is LNHDA and CDR2 is SQIVND (reference sequence). V dropped 5 bases and J dropped 6; count of bases not matched to a gene: 6. The CDR3: CASSADRGFQPQHF. For the CDR3, the DNA is TGTGCCAGTAGTGCCGACAGGGGTTTTCAGCCCCAGCATTTT.

V usage is TRBV20-1 and J usage is TRBJ2-7; possibly TRBD1 for D (6 bases). Germline CDR1 and CDR2: DFQATT and SNEGSKA (reference sequence). V was clipped by 4 bases and J by 3 bases, with 16 bases between them. This CDR3 has 14 amino acids. The CDR3 nucleotides are TGCAGTGCTAAGGGAAGACAGGTAGACTACGAGCAGTACTTC. Translation: CSAKGRQVDYEQYF.

This clonotype was observed at least ten times. This chain joins TRBV27 and TRBJ2-1, with TRBD1 matching over 8 bases. CDR1 and CDR2 (germline): MNHEY, SMNVEV (reference sequence). V shed 4 bases, J shed 4 bases, and the junction held 6 bases outside the gene matches. The CDR3 has 15 amino acids. The CDR3 is CASSYRQGLYNEQFF. The CDR3 DNA follows: TGTGCCAGCAGTTACCGACAGGGGCTTTACAATGAGCAGTTCTTC.

The table lists this clonotype with many counts. V usage is TRBV30 and J usage is TRBJ2-1; tentative D call: TRBD2 (6 bases). V was cut by 0 bases and J by 9 bases, with 6 bases left in between. The CDR3 loop spans 11 amino acids. Germline CDR1 and CDR2: GTSNPN and SVGIG (reference sequence). The CDR3 protein is CAWSVGGEQFF. In DNA, the CDR3 is TGTGCCTGGAGTGTGGGGGGTGAGCAGTTCTTC.

This clonotype appeared a few times. This chain connects TRBV20-1 to TRBJ2-3; 7 bases match TRBD1. This CDR3 region has 15 residues. CDR1 and CDR2 (germline): DFQATT, SNEGSKA (reference sequence). The V segment lost 2 bases and the J segment 0 bases; nucleotides outside the gene matches: 5. CDR3 loop: CSARPGTVSTDTQYF. The CDR3 nucleotides are TGCAGTGCTAGACCCGGGACAGTGAGCACAGATACGCAGTATTTT.

The rearrangement links TRBV27 to TRBJ2-5; TRBD1 might be the D (6 bases). CDR3 length: 15 amino acids. CDR1 and CDR2 (germline): MNHEY, SMNVEV (reference sequence). V lost 6 bases, J lost 0 bases, and 14 bases lay in between. The CDR3 here is CASRVMGANQETQYF. CDR3 sequence (DNA): TGTGCCAGCAGGGTAATGGGGGCCAACCAAGAGACCCAGTACTTC.

At least ten counts were recorded for this clonotype. This rearrangement joins TRBV11-2 to TRBJ2-1; D is undetermined. Trimming removed 7 bases at V and 8 bases at J, with 15 bases between. The germline V gene has CDR1 SGHAT and CDR2 FQNNGV. The CDR3 is 13 residues long. The CDR3 DNA reads as TGTGCCAGCACCTCGACCCTTTATTATGAGCAGTTCTTC. This codes for CASTSTLYYEQFF.

Ten or more counts support this clonotype. V and J are TRBV11-1 and TRBJ2-1; D gene unclear. V lost 5 bases and J lost 4, with 9 bases in between. CDR3 length equals 13 residues. The germline V gene encodes CDR1 SGHAT and CDR2 FQDESV (reference sequence). The CDR3 is CASSHYGYNEQFF. CDR3 in DNA: TGTGCCAGCAGCCATTACGGGTACAATGAGCAGTTCTTC.

This clonotype came up once. The chain links TRBV19 to TRBJ2-1; no firm D call. Germline V gene sequence: CDR1 LNHDA, CDR2 SQIVND (reference sequence). Trimming shortened V by 4 bases and J by 3 bases, and 7 bases separated the two germline ends. The CDR3 has 13 amino acids. This CDR3 reads CASSTVVYNEQFF. CDR3 nucleotides: TGTGCCAGTAGTACAGTGGTCTACAATGAGCAGTTCTTC.

This sequence joins TRBV2 and TRBJ2-7; D is uncertain. Germline CDR1 is SNHLY and CDR2 is FYNNEI. The V gene lost 7 bases and the J gene lost 0 bases, with 13 bases spanning the gap. The CDR3 contains 14 residues. The CDR3 region has the DNA TGTGCCAGCACCCAGGACGGGTCCTCCTACGAGCAGTACTTC. Translation gives CASTQDGSSYEQYF.

This clonotype has at least ten counts. The V and J genes are TRBV18 and TRBJ2-5; 7 nucleotides line up with TRBD1. Germline CDR1 and CDR2: KGHSH and LQKENI. Trimming removed 3 bases from V and 4 bases from J; junction bases left unmatched: 2. This CDR3 contains 13 residues. The CDR3 loop is CASSPRDRETQYF. Written as DNA, the CDR3 is TGTGCCAGCTCACCGAGGGACAGAGAGACCCAGTACTTC.

The chain is built from TRBV15 and TRBJ2-7; no clear D. Germline V lookup: CDR1 LNHNV, CDR2 YYDKDF (reference sequence). This CDR3 spans 12 amino acids. Trimming took off 3 bases at V and 6 bases at J, with 9 bases between the two ends. This CDR3 reads CATSRLGGEQYF. The CDR3 coding sequence is TGTGCCACCAGCAGGTTGGGCGGCGAGCAGTACTTC.

V usage is TRBV7-3 and J usage is TRBJ2-2, with TRBD2 identical over 8 bases. From germline, CDR1 is SGHTA and CDR2 FQGTGA. The junction had 14 bases not matched to a gene; V was cut back by 6 bases and J by 5 bases. The CDR3 loop spans 17 amino acids. This chain's CDR3 is CASSQSRAGGSTGELFF. CDR3 DNA: TGTGCCAGCAGTCAAAGTAGGGCGGGAGGAAGTACCGGGGAGCTGTTTTTT.

There are a few counts of this clonotype. This sequence joins TRBV5-1 and TRBJ2-1; possible D gene TRBD2, 6 bases. V was shortened by 0 bases and J by 10 bases, with 17 bases between the two germline ends. Germline-derived CDR1 and CDR2 are SGHRS and YFSETQ. This CDR3 has 15 amino acids. CDR3 bases: TGCGCCAGCAGCTTGGACGCGGGAACCCCTAGGGAGCAGTTCTTC. Amino acids: CASSLDAGTPREQFF. Using reference TRBV5-1 and TRBJ2-1 for the parts outside the CDR3, the full variable domain is KAGVTQTPRYLIKTRGQQVTLSCSPISGHRSVSWYQQTPGQGLQFLFEYFSETQRNKGNFPGRFSGRQFSNSRSEMNVSTLELGDSALYLCASSLDAGTPREQFFGPGTRLTVL.

V gene TRBV7-9 combines with J gene TRBJ2-1, with a possible D match to TRBD1 (5 bases). Germline values: CDR1 SEHNR, CDR2 FQNEAQ (reference sequence). V was cut by 10 bases and J by 1 base, with 14 bases left in between. This CDR3 is built from 14 residues. The CDR3 is CATLQQESYNEQFF. The CDR3 DNA reads as TGTGCCACGTTACAACAGGAGTCCTACAATGAGCAGTTCTTC.

The sample holds many counts of this clonotype. This chain links TRBV6-1 with TRBJ2-7; D is possibly TRBD1 (6 bases). The CDR3 covers 13 residues. The ends were cut back, 1 base at V and 11 bases at J, with 15 bases in the middle. The germline V gene encodes CDR1 MNHNS and CDR2 SASEGT. CDR3 loop: CASSEDAQGKEYF. The CDR3, as DNA: TGTGCCAGCAGTGAAGATGCGCAGGGGAAGGAGTACTTC.

This clonotype has only one observation. This rearrangement joins TRBV20-1 to TRBJ2-7, with 9 bases identical to TRBD1. The V and J ends lost 6 bases and 4 bases, in that order; junction bases with no gene match: 7. The germline CDR1 and CDR2 sequences are DFQATT and SNEGSKA (reference sequence). This CDR3 has 13 residues. CDR3 sequence reads: CSALRTGVYEQYF. The CDR3 DNA is TGCAGTGCCCTCCGGACAGGGGTTTACGAGCAGTACTTC.

This clonotype was detected many times. The chain links TRBV2 to TRBJ1-5, with D possibly matching TRBD1 (6 bases). CDR3 length equals 18 residues. Germline values: CDR1 SNHLY, CDR2 FYNNEI. The V end was cut by 5 bases, the J end by 6 bases, with 26 bases between. This CDR3 is CASSSYSRDAAGAQPQHF. In DNA, the CDR3 is TGTGCCAGCAGTTCATACTCCCGGGACGCGGCAGGGGCTCAGCCCCAGCATTTT.

This clonotype was seen many times. The rearrangement uses TRBV5-1 and TRBJ1-2; possible D gene TRBD1, 6 bases. This CDR3 region has 14 residues. V lost 3 bases to trimming and J lost 0 bases, with 9 bases between them. Germline V gives CDR1 SGHRS, CDR2 YFSETQ. The CDR3 nucleotides read TGCGCCAGCAGCTCCAGGGGAACTAACTATGGCTACACCTTC. The encoded protein is CASSSRGTNYGYTF.